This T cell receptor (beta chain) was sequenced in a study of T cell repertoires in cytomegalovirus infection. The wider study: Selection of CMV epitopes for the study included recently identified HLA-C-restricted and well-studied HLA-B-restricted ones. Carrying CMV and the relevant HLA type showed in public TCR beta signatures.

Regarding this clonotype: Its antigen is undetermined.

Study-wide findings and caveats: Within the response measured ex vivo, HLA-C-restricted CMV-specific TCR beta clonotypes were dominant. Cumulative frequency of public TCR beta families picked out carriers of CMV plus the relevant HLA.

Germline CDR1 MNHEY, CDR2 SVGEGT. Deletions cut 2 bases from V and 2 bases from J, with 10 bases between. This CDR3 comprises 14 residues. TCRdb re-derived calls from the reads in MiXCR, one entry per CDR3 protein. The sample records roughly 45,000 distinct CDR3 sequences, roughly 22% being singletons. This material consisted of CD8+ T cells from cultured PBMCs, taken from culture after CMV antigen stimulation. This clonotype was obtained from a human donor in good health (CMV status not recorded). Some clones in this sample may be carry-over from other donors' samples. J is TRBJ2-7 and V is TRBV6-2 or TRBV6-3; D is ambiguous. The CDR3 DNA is TGTGCCAGCAGTTACCCACCCACAACCTACGAGCAGTACTTC. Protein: CASSYPPTTYEQYF.